Below, 20 T cell receptor beta chains from the same sample are listed, as sequenced in a study of T cell clonotyping in hematopoietic cell transplantation. Sequenced by immunoSEQ multiplex PCR; TCRdb stores in-frame clones only, minus some. Counted here are about 29,000 clones, about 94% occurring once; the ten biggest clones make up about 10%. Specimen: PBMCs, collected 100 days after allogeneic stem cell transplant. Receptors were obtained from a female patient in her fifties or sixties who had an allogeneic stem cell transplant from a related donor, so the T cells may come from the graft donor. Some clones in this sample may be carry-over from other donors' samples.

The V call is TRBV7-8, the J call TRBJ1-5; weak D call: TRBD1 (5 bases). Trimming removed 1 base from V and 3 bases from J, with 16 bases in between. CDR1 is SGHVS and CDR2 is FQNEAQ in the germline V gene. This CDR3 is built from 17 residues. The CDR3 spells CASSLGETALLNQPQHF. The CDR3 DNA follows: TGTGCCAGCAGCTTAGGAGAGACAGCGCTCCTCAATCAGCCCCAGCATTTT.

The J gene is TRBJ1-1, the V gene TRBV14; 10 bases are a match to TRBD1. Germline V gene lookup returns CDR1 SGHDN and CDR2 FVKESK. The CDR3 loop spans 16 amino acids. Trimming removed 4 bases from V and 5 bases from J; junction bases left unmatched: 10. As DNA, the CDR3 is TGTGCCAGCAGCCGAGGCACGGGACAGGGGAAAACTGAAGCTTTCTTT. Protein sequence: CASSRGTGQGKTEAFF.

This chain joins TRBV25-1 and TRBJ2-5; the match to TRBD2 covers 9 bases. Losses at the gene ends were 1 base for V and 5 bases for J; bases not matched to a gene: 2. CDR1 is MGHDK, CDR2 SYGVNS, per germline. The CDR3 runs 14 residues. CDR3 DNA: TGTGCCAGCAGTGAATTGGGGACTAGCGAGACCCAGTACTTC. Its translation is CASSELGTSETQYF.

The chain recombines TRBV5-1 with TRBJ2-2; 8 nucleotides match TRBD2. With 4 bases clipped from V and 4 bases from J, the junction kept 6 bases outside the gene matches. The CDR3 extends over 15 amino acids. Germline V gene data show CDR1 as SGHRS and CDR2 as YFSETQ. The CDR3 region has the DNA TGCGCCAGCAGCGTCGGGGGGGCCGGCACCGGGGAGCTGTTTTTT. This encodes CASSVGGAGTGELFF.

This rearrangement joins TRBV12-5 to TRBJ2-6, with 9 positions matching TRBD1. The V and J ends lost 1 base and 3 bases, in that order; junction bases with no gene match: 16. Looked up from germline, CDR1 is LGHNT and CDR2 is FRNRAP. The CDR3 covers 21 residues. The CDR3 loop is CASGLGSLRPGTGFGANVLTF. As DNA, the CDR3 is TGTGCTAGTGGTTTGGGGTCCCTCCGTCCCGGGACAGGGTTTGGGGCCAACGTCCTGACTTTC.

This chain links TRBV5-1 with TRBJ2-1; the D is unclear. V dropped 4 bases and J dropped 7 bases, with 18 bases sitting between them. Germline CDR1 is SGHRS and CDR2 is YFSETQ. There are 15 residues in the CDR3. This CDR3 reads CASSARLAPRNEQFF. The CDR3 coding sequence is TGCGCCAGCAGCGCCCGGCTCGCCCCTCGAAATGAGCAGTTCTTC.

The chain joins TRBV9 to TRBJ1-1, with 9 nucleotides matching TRBD1. Germline V gene lookup returns CDR1 SGDLS and CDR2 YYNGEE. This CDR3 is 15 amino acids long. V was clipped by 6 bases and J by 1 base; unmatched bases: 7. This chain's CDR3 is CASNPGTGWNTEAFF. CDR3 DNA sequence: TGTGCCAGCAACCCCGGGACAGGGTGGAACACTGAAGCTTTCTTT. The full variable domain, rest sourced from reference TRBV9 and TRBJ1-1, is DSGVTQTPKHLITATGQRVTLRCSPRSGDLSVYWYQQSLDQGLQFLIQYYNGEERAKGNILERFSAQQFPDLHSELNLSSLELGDSALYFCASNPGTGWNTEAFFGQGTRLTVV.

This clone was counted once. The chain uses TRBV9 and TRBJ1-5, with 8 bases that match TRBD1. V trimming: 4 bases; J trimming: 7 bases; junction bases outside the gene matches: 10. Per germline, CDR1 SGDLS and CDR2 YYNGEE. This CDR3 comprises 15 residues. As DNA, the CDR3 is TGTGCCAGCAGCTCTGGGACAGGACAGTCCCAGCCCCAGCATTTT. It is translated as CASSSGTGQSQPQHF.

This chain joins TRBV29-1 and TRBJ2-5; 8 positions agree with TRBD1. V lost 3 bases to trimming and J lost 2 bases; unmatched junction nucleotides: 2. Germline V gene lookup returns CDR1 SQVTM and CDR2 ANQGSEA. The CDR3 is 13 residues long. The CDR3: CSVEGTGQETQYF. The CDR3 DNA follows: TGCAGCGTTGAGGGGACAGGTCAAGAGACCCAGTACTTC.

The chain joins TRBV4-2 to TRBJ2-1; D uncertain. CDR3 size: 16 residues. Trimming took 0 bases from V and 0 from J, leaving 9 bases between them. Germline V CDR1 and CDR2: LGHNA, YNFKEQ. The CDR3 DNA follows: TGTGCCAGCAGCCAAGAAAACTGGAGCTCCTACAATGAGCAGTTCTTC. It encodes CASSQENWSSYNEQFF.

The gene calls are TRBV27 and TRBJ1-6; D is unclear. Germline loops: CDR1 MNHEY, CDR2 SMNVEV (reference sequence). The V gene lost 7 bases and the J gene lost 9 bases, with 22 bases spanning the gap. This CDR3 has 16 amino acids. The CDR3 loop reads CASTKGRSTGSSPLHF. In DNA form, the CDR3 reads TGTGCCAGCACTAAAGGGAGAAGTACGGGGAGTTCACCCCTCCACTTT.

This clone was seen just once. The genes are TRBV11-3 and TRBJ1-1; D gene uncertain. The CDR3 spans 12 residues. With 0 bases removed from V and 8 bases from J, the gap between germline ends came to 7 bases. The V gene's germline CDR1 is SGHNT and CDR2 YENEEA. The DNA for the CDR3 is TGTGCCAGCAGCTTAGATTTTGGCGAAGCTTTCTTT. This encodes CASSLDFGEAFF.

The chain has TRBV27 and TRBJ1-1, with TRBD1 matching over 8 bases. Looked up from germline, CDR1 is MNHEY and CDR2 is SMNVEV (reference sequence). The J segment lost 3 bases and the V segment lost 5 bases, leaving 5 bases of the junction unmatched. This CDR3 region has 14 residues. Here the CDR3 DNA reads TGTGCCAGCAGTCGGACAGGGCTGGACACTGAAGCTTTCTTT. Translating it yields CASSRTGLDTEAFF.

V usage is TRBV2 and J usage is TRBJ1-2; TRBD1 might be the D (5 bases). Trimming pared 3 bases from V and 8 bases from J, leaving 16 bases between. The CDR3 is 14 residues long. The germline CDR1 and CDR2 sequences are SNHLY and FYNNEI. The DNA for the CDR3 is TGTGCCAGCAGTGATCAGGGCTTTCTACCCGGCTACACCTTC. It specifies CASSDQGFLPGYTF.

This rearrangement joins TRBV29-1 to TRBJ1-2; unclear D gene. Trimming shortened V by 5 bases and J by 6 bases, and 10 bases separated the two germline ends. The CDR3 runs 11 residues. Germline V CDR1 and CDR2: SQVTM, ANQGSEA. This CDR3 is CSVRNLDGYTF. CDR3 DNA sequence: TGCAGCGTTAGGAATTTGGATGGCTACACCTTC.

This chain connects TRBV4-2 to TRBJ1-3; no clear D. The germline V gene has CDR1 LGHNA and CDR2 YNFKEQ. The CDR3 runs 14 residues. With 3 bases removed from V and 0 bases from J, the gap between germline ends came to 6 bases. CDR3 sequence reads: CASSQDFSGNTIYF. The CDR3 nucleotides read TGTGCCAGCAGCCAGGACTTCTCTGGAAACACCATATATTTT.

CDR3 DNA sequence: TGTGCCAGCAGCCCACAGGGAGGAGGAAACACCATATATTTT. This sequence encodes CASSPQGGGNTIYF. The rearrangement uses TRBV7-9 and TRBJ1-3; possibly TRBD1 for D (6 bases). The CDR3 contains 14 residues. Looked up from germline, CDR1 is SEHNR and CDR2 is FQNEAQ (reference sequence). Trimming took 5 bases from V and 4 from J, leaving 12 bases between them.

The chain uses TRBV9 and TRBJ2-3; D gene unclear. Trimming removed 0 bases at V and 2 bases at J, with 7 bases between. The CDR3 has 14 amino acids. Germline CDR1 is SGDLS and CDR2 is YYNGEE. The CDR3 sequence is CASSVGHDTDTQYF. Written as DNA, the CDR3 is TGTGCCAGCAGCGTAGGACACGACACAGATACGCAGTATTTT. Together with reference TRBV9 and TRBJ2-3, the CDR3 gives the full variable domain: DSGVTQTPKHLITATGQRVTLRCSPRSGDLSVYWYQQSLDQGLQFLIQYYNGEERAKGNILERFSAQQFPDLHSELNLSSLELGDSALYFCASSVGHDTDTQYFGPGTRLTVL.

This rearrangement joins TRBV2 to TRBJ1-5, with D uncertain. The CDR3 has 15 residues. Trimming pared 2 bases from V and 0 bases from J, leaving 8 bases between. Germline CDR1 and CDR2: SNHLY and FYNNEI. The CDR3 here is CASSEQWSSNQPQHF. The DNA of the CDR3 is TGTGCCAGCAGTGAACAGTGGTCTAGCAATCAGCCCCAGCATTTT.

The rearrangement joins TRBV5-1 to TRBJ1-5, with a tentative D call TRBD1 (5 bases). Germline-derived CDR1 and CDR2 are SGHRS and YFSETQ. The CDR3 has 15 residues. V gave up 4 bases and J gave up 4 bases, with 15 bases separating them. DNA for the CDR3: TGCGCCAGCAGCGACCAAGGGGCCCCTAATCAGCCCCAGCATTTT. Protein: CASSDQGAPNQPQHF.